The 18 T cell receptor beta chains below all came from one sample that was sequenced in a study of a mutant IDH1 vaccine in newly diagnosed glioma. Time point in this sample: week 35, safety follow-up. The vaccine gave 300 ug of a 20-mer mutant IDH1 peptide subcutaneously per dose. The assay was immunoSEQ multiplex PCR, and TCRdb's table has in-frame clones only and misses some. This table holds about 45,000 clones, approximately 92% found once. Their target antigens are unknown. Sequenced here: PBMCs, sampled from a glioma patient whose treatment included an IDH1 peptide vaccine. The receptor set was obtained from a man over 45 with glioma.

This clone was seen once. The V call is TRBV7-9, the J call TRBJ1-1; 9 bases match TRBD1. V lost 6 bases to trimming and J lost 2 bases; unmatched junction nucleotides: 4. Germline CDR1 is SEHNR and CDR2 is FQNEAQ (reference sequence). The length of the CDR3 is 14 residues. CDR3 coding DNA: TGTGCCAGCAGAACAGGGGGCGGAAACACTGAAGCTTTCTTT. Translated, it gives CASRTGGGNTEAFF.

The V gene is TRBV6-5, the J gene TRBJ1-1, with a possible D match to TRBD1 (6 bases). CDR1 is MNHEY, CDR2 SVGAGI, per germline. Trimming removed 4 bases from V and 5 bases from J, with 17 bases in between. This CDR3 spans 15 amino acids. CDR3 in amino acids: CASSSQGIGSTEAFF. The CDR3, as DNA: TGTGCCAGCAGTTCCCAGGGGATAGGTAGTACTGAAGCTTTCTTT.

The V gene is TRBV6-5, the J gene TRBJ1-4, with 11 bases aligning to TRBD1. The germline V gene encodes CDR1 MNHEY and CDR2 SVGAGI. V trimming: 4 bases; J trimming: 4 bases; junction bases outside the gene matches: 5. This CDR3 is built from 16 residues. The CDR3 here is CASSSRDRGFNEKLFF. CDR3 coding DNA: TGTGCCAGCAGTTCCCGGGACAGGGGGTTTAATGAAAAACTGTTTTTT.

The CDR3 spells CASLPTSGGHNEQFF. The CDR3 DNA follows: TGTGCCAGCCTCCCCACTAGCGGGGGCCACAATGAGCAGTTCTTC. The rearrangement uses TRBV6-1 and TRBJ2-1; 11 nucleotides line up with TRBD2. Per germline, CDR1 MNHNS and CDR2 SASEGT. V was clipped by 8 bases and J by 5 bases; unmatched bases: 8. CDR3 length equals 15 residues.

V is TRBV4-1 and J is TRBJ2-5; weak D call: TRBD1 (5 bases). CDR3 length equals 14 residues. Germline V gives CDR1 MGHRA, CDR2 YSYEKL. V dropped 0 bases and J dropped 10 bases, with 15 bases sitting between them. CDR3 nucleotides: TGCGCCAGCAGCCAAGATCCTACAGGCAGTAACCAGTACTTC. Protein: CASSQDPTGSNQYF.

The chain joins TRBV19 to TRBJ2-4; D may correspond to TRBD1 or TRBD2 (5 bases each). There are 13 residues in the CDR3. The germline V and J ends were trimmed by 6 bases and 3 bases, with 9 bases remaining between them. CDR1 LNHDA and CDR2 SQIVND come from the germline V gene (reference sequence). The CDR3 spells CASRTADKNIQYF. CDR3 sequence (DNA): TGTGCCAGTAGGACAGCGGACAAAAACATTCAGTACTTC.

This sequence joins TRBV4-2 and TRBJ2-1, with a tentative D call TRBD1 (7 bases). Looked up from germline, CDR1 is LGHNA and CDR2 is YNFKEQ. Trimming pared 4 bases from V and 3 bases from J, leaving 16 bases between. The CDR3 runs to 16 residues. DNA for the CDR3: TGTGCCAGCAGCCCGTACAGGGGCGGGGACTACAATGAGCAGTTCTTC. Encoded protein: CASSPYRGGDYNEQFF.

The J gene is TRBJ2-7, the V gene TRBV7-9, with D perhaps matching TRBD2 (7 bases). The CDR3 extends over 16 amino acids. Trimming stripped 1 base from V and 4 bases from J, with 17 bases between. Germline V gene data show CDR1 as SEHNR and CDR2 as FQNEAQ (reference sequence). Here the CDR3 reads CASSLGAGRGGYEQYF. The CDR3 nucleotides read TGTGCCAGCAGCTTAGGCGCGGGAAGGGGGGGATACGAGCAGTACTTC.

V is TRBV28 and J is TRBJ1-2; TRBD1 might be the D (5 bases). The CDR3 contains 11 residues. CDR1 MDHEN and CDR2 SYDVKM come from the germline V gene. The germline V and J ends were trimmed by 6 bases and 7 bases, with 9 bases remaining between them. The CDR3 loop reads CASRWGSGYTF. CDR3 in DNA: TGTGCCAGCAGGTGGGGGTCTGGCTACACCTTC.

This sequence joins TRBV28 and TRBJ2-2; maybe TRBD1 (6 bases). Germline-derived CDR1 and CDR2 are MDHEN and SYDVKM. V lost 1 base and J 4 bases, leaving 13 bases between the germline ends. This CDR3 has 16 residues. Written as DNA, the CDR3 is TGTGCCAGCAGTTTATACAGGGTCGAGGGCACCGGGGAGCTGTTTTTT. It is translated as CASSLYRVEGTGELFF.

The chain uses TRBV28 and TRBJ2-7, with D unresolved. The V gene lost 5 bases and the J gene lost 9 bases, with 14 bases spanning the gap. CDR1 is MDHEN and CDR2 is SYDVKM in the germline V gene. The CDR3 loop spans 12 amino acids. The CDR3 nucleotides read TGTGCCAGCAGTAGACTGCCCCTGGGGCAGTACTTC. Protein: CASSRLPLGQYF.

This chain links TRBV2 with TRBJ2-5, with 11 nucleotides matching TRBD1. The better agreement between TRBJ2-7 and the DNA end casts doubt on the J call. The CDR3 contains 14 residues. CDR1 SNHLY and CDR2 FYNNEI come from the germline V gene. The CDR3 reads CASRTGTGGIEQYF. CDR3 in DNA: TGTGCCAGCAGAACCGGGACAGGGGGGATCGAGCAGTACTTC.

V gene TRBV6-5 combines with J gene TRBJ1-5; no firm D call. The CDR3 sequence is 14 residues long. Trimming pared 0 bases from V and 5 bases from J, leaving 8 bases between. CDR1 is MNHEY, CDR2 SVGAGI, per germline. The CDR3 DNA follows: TGTGCCAGCAGTTACTCGGGAGGAGATCAGCCCCAGCATTTT. This gives the protein CASSYSGGDQPQHF.

The chain has TRBV19 and TRBJ1-6; weak D call: TRBD1 (5 bases). V lost 5 bases to trimming and J lost 7 bases, with 24 bases between them. The germline gives CDR1 LNHDA, CDR2 SQIVND (reference sequence). This CDR3 has 18 amino acids. The CDR3 sequence is CASSPGRRMVSGNSPLHF. As DNA, the CDR3 is TGTGCCAGTAGTCCGGGACGCCGGATGGTCTCGGGGAATTCACCCCTCCACTTT.

The rearrangement links TRBV5-1 to TRBJ2-3, with D hard to call. The length of the CDR3 is 14 residues. The V gene lost 3 bases and the J gene lost 3 bases, with 11 bases spanning the gap. Germline CDR1 and CDR2: SGHRS and YFSETQ. Here the CDR3 DNA reads TGCGCCAGCAGCTCGGAGACATGGACAGATACGCAGTATTTT. This encodes CASSSETWTDTQYF.

In nucleotides, the CDR3 is TGTGCCAGCAGCTTGGACAGAAATCAGCCCCAGCATTTT. This sequence encodes CASSLDRNQPQHF. The rearrangement uses TRBV6-4 and TRBJ1-5; D possibly corresponds to TRBD1 (6 bases). CDR1 and CDR2 (germline): MRHNA, SNTAGT. Trimming took off 6 bases at V and 4 bases at J, with 10 bases between the two ends. This CDR3 region has 13 residues.

This sequence joins TRBV9 and TRBJ2-7; 8 nucleotides agree with TRBD2. Losses at the gene ends were 4 bases for V and 6 bases for J; bases not matched to a gene: 15. Germline V gene lookup returns CDR1 SGDLS and CDR2 YYNGEE. The CDR3 has 16 residues. The CDR3 DNA is TGTGCCAGCAGCCCGTATCCGGGGACTAGTCGGGGCGAGCAGTACTTC. It specifies CASSPYPGTSRGEQYF.

The genes are TRBV27 and TRBJ1-3; D perhaps matches TRBD1 (5 bases). The germline CDR1 and CDR2 sequences are MNHEY and SMNVEV (reference sequence). Between the trimmed V and J ends, which lost 2 bases and 3 bases, there was a span of 11 bases. The CDR3 has 15 amino acids. CDR3: CASSLTGDVGNTIYF. The CDR3 DNA is TGTGCCAGCAGTTTAACAGGAGACGTTGGAAACACCATATATTTT.